This is a list of T cell receptor beta chains from one sample in a study of blood T cell repertoires in COVID-19. TCRdb's table, derived via immunoSEQ multiplex PCR, lists solely in-frame clones and lacks some. The table includes 50,000 to 70,000 clones, 75% to 95% detected once. What was sequenced was peripheral blood. These TCRs come from a woman aged 80 or over with active COVID-19. Each CDR3 is given with its conserved first and last residue. Fields, in order: J gene, V gene, clone size, CDR3 protein. A row's size may be missing; if present it is once, few, many or a size class.

>TRBJ2-2|TRBV2|-
CASSGQPNTGELFF
>TRBJ2-1|TRBV4-1|-
CASSQAPSGSIAYNEQFF
>TRBJ2-2|TRBV7-9|-
CASSSPAGSGGNRGGELFF
>TRBJ2-2|TRBV5-1|-
CASSAGQGPGELFF
>TRBJ2-1|TRBV12-3/TRBV12-4|-
CASSLGQINEQFF
>TRBJ1-1|TRBV27|-
CASSPWGQGGYTEAFF
>TRBJ2-3|TRBV27|few
CASNAGGSSTDTQYF
>TRBJ2-7|TRBV28|-
CASSTRTGDLSYEQYF
>TRBJ2-1|TRBV5-1|-
CASSLEGGGSNEQFF
>TRBJ1-2|TRBV27|-
CASSTSGFGYTF
>TRBJ2-3|TRBV28|-
CASSGDTPSGRAQYF
>TRBJ2-7|TRBV27|-
CASGITGTGAYEQYF
>TRBJ1-4|TRBV12-3/TRBV12-4|few
CASSSDRAKLFF
>TRBJ2-3|TRBV4-1|-
CASSQGSKVGGAGDTQYF
>TRBJ2-5|TRBV12-3/TRBV12-4|once
CASSLVTWETQYF
>TRBJ2-4|TRBV7-2|-
CASSLRGSGGANIQYF
>TRBJ1-2|TRBV7-8|few
CASSLARAGGNYGYTF
>TRBJ1-5|TRBV6-5|-
CASSWAAPGSNQPQHF
>TRBJ2-3|TRBV11-2|-
CASSSPAREAVGDTQYF
>TRBJ1-1|TRBV6-2/TRBV6-3|-
CASSRTGGGTEAFF
>TRBJ2-2|TRBV7-2|-
CASSFGGSNTGELFF
>TRBJ1-5|TRBV5-1|-
CASSLPGLNQPQHF
>TRBJ2-5|TRBV7-2|-
CASSPDPEETQYF
>TRBJ1-3|TRBV7-2|-
CASSLRMAQDTIYF
>TRBJ2-3|TRBV27|-
CASSLTPMAGGTDTQYF
>TRBJ2-1|TRBV25-1|-
CASRATVQGLQSYNEQFF
>TRBJ2-1|TRBV11-2|-
CASSLGPSVTYNEQFF
>TRBJ1-2|TRBV3-1/TRBV3-2|-
CASSQAGGGYTF
>TRBJ2-1|TRBV7-8|-
CASSPGRDRGPEQFF
>TRBJ2-2|TRBV5-1|once
CASSLVWTGGSSGELFF
>TRBJ2-1|TRBV3-1/TRBV3-2|-
CASSPTLAYYNEQFF
>TRBJ1-2|TRBV3-1/TRBV3-2|-
CASRRRTGDSYGYTF
>TRBJ2-1|TRBV10-3|-
CAISESGRASSYNEQFF
>TRBJ1-6|TRBV19|-
CASKAGRGSYNSPLHF
>TRBJ2-2|TRBV9|few
CASSVGDSPTGELFF